These 18 T cell receptor beta chains were sequenced from one sample in a study of T cells in Graves' hyperthyroidism and ophthalmopathy. The investigators amplified TCR beta CDR3 regions from RNA transcripts. Using the HTBI primer set, a first-round RT-PCR was run on the TCR CDR3. One entry per CDR3 protein results from TCRdb running MiXCR on the multiplex PCR reads. The repertoire consists of about 37,000 distinct CDR3 sequences, with approximately 52% occurring once and the leading ten covering 15% to 20%. Sequences were obtained from blood. The receptor source for this set is a man aged 35-49 years with Graves' ophthalmopathy.

This clonotype came up once. The chain has TRBV20-1 and TRBJ1-5; 7 bases are a match to TRBD1. V lost 1 base to trimming and J lost 11 bases; unmatched junction nucleotides: 14. The germline gives CDR1 DFQATT, CDR2 SNEGSKA (reference sequence). This CDR3 has 15 residues. The CDR3 DNA reads TGCAGTGCTAGAGCCAGGGGGGGGTTCAACCAGTCCCAGCATTTT. Translation gives CSARARGGFNQSQHF.

This clonotype was seen many times. The V call is TRBV2, the J call TRBJ2-7, with D unclear. The germline CDR1 and CDR2 sequences are SNHLY and FYNNEI. The CDR3 sequence is 14 residues long. V was shortened by 3 bases and J by 0 bases, with 9 bases between the two germline ends. The CDR3 here is CASSDPTSSYEQYF. The CDR3 DNA reads as TGTGCCAGCAGTGACCCGACAAGCTCCTACGAGCAGTACTTC.

The rearrangement links TRBV9 to TRBJ2-7; maybe TRBD1 (10 bases). Germline CDR1 and CDR2: SGDLS and YYNGEE. The CDR3 is made up of 15 amino acids. V shed 7 bases and J shed 2 bases, with 19 bases lying between them. The CDR3 sequence: CASGLAGQGTYEQYF. DNA for the CDR3: TGTGCCAGCGGGCTAGCGGGACAGGGGACCTACGAGCAGTACTTC.

This clonotype rates as medium-sized. The chain is built from TRBV20-1 and TRBJ1-2, with a weak D call TRBD1 (6 bases). The CDR3 sequence is 13 residues long. Trimming took off 3 bases at V and 5 bases at J, with 13 bases between the two ends. The germline gives CDR1 DFQATT, CDR2 SNEGSKA (reference sequence). CDR3 DNA sequence: TGCAGTGCTAGTTCTCAGGGGACGTATGGCTACACCTTC. Protein: CSASSQGTYGYTF.

This clonotype occurred many times. The chain employs TRBV12-3 or TRBV12-4 and TRBJ2-1; tentatively, D is TRBD1 or TRBD2 (6 bases each). Trimming stripped 4 bases from V and 4 bases from J, with 17 bases between. This CDR3 spans 16 amino acids. Written as DNA, the CDR3 is TGTGCCAGCAGTTCATCCCTCCGGGGGCGATACAATGAGCAGTTCTTC. This sequence encodes CASSSSLRGRYNEQFF.

This clonotype was seen once. V gene TRBV5-1 combines with J gene TRBJ1-6; tentatively, D is TRBD1 (6 bases). Germline assignment: CDR1 SGHRS and CDR2 YFSETQ. Between the trimmed V and J ends, which lost 0 bases and 10 bases, there was a span of 14 bases. There are 15 residues in the CDR3. As DNA, the CDR3 is TGCGCCAGCAGCTTGGAGGCAGGGGTAGGGTCACCCCTCCACTTT. It specifies CASSLEAGVGSPLHF.

This clonotype is classed as medium-sized (0.01 to 0.1%). The chain joins TRBV7-9 to TRBJ2-7; TRBD1 might be the D (6 bases). Germline loops: CDR1 SEHNR, CDR2 FQNEAQ (reference sequence). Trimming shortened V by 7 bases and J by 2 bases, and 6 bases separated the two germline ends. CDR3 size: 11 residues. CDR3 residues: CASTGAYEQYF. In DNA, the CDR3 is TGTGCCAGCACAGGGGCCTACGAGCAGTACTTC.

This clonotype occurred many times. The chain is built from TRBV19 and TRBJ2-2; TRBD2 matches 9 bases. Looked up from germline, CDR1 is LNHDA and CDR2 is SQIVND (reference sequence). The CDR3 extends over 17 amino acids. The V segment lost 6 bases and the J segment 0 bases; nucleotides outside the gene matches: 8. CDR3 protein: CASRPLAGITNTGELFF. The CDR3 coding sequence is TGTGCCAGTAGGCCCCTAGCGGGGATTACGAACACCGGGGAGCTGTTTTTT.

The sample holds many counts of this clonotype. The J gene is TRBJ1-5, the V gene TRBV5-5; D is ambiguous. The CDR3 extends over 15 amino acids. The germline V gene encodes CDR1 SGHKS and CDR2 YYEKEE (reference sequence). Trimming took off 1 base at V and 4 bases at J, with 12 bases between the two ends. In DNA form, the CDR3 reads TGTGCCAGCAGCTTGTTTTCAGAGTCGAATCAGCCCCAGCATTTT. Translated, it gives CASSLFSESNQPQHF.

This clonotype was seen repeatedly, ten times or more. The rearrangement joins TRBV11-2 to TRBJ2-1; TRBD2 might be the D (6 bases). Trimming cost V 4 bases and J 7 bases, with 17 bases left between them. The CDR3 has 15 amino acids. The germline gives CDR1 SGHAT, CDR2 FQNNGV. As DNA, the CDR3 is TGTGCCAGCAGCTCCGAGGGATCTGCGGGGAATGAGCAGTTCTTC. It encodes CASSSEGSAGNEQFF.

This clonotype was seen many times. The CDR3: CASSLVGTANEQFF. The CDR3 DNA reads TGTGCCAGCAGCCTCGTCGGGACAGCGAATGAGCAGTTCTTC. V is TRBV28 and J is TRBJ2-1; 7 positions match TRBD1. With V trimmed by 6 bases and J by 7 bases, 9 bases remained unmatched. The CDR3 consists of 14 residues. The germline CDR1 and CDR2 sequences are MDHEN and SYDVKM.

The rearrangement links TRBV20-1 to TRBJ1-2, with TRBD1 matching 7 bases. The length of the CDR3 is 11 residues. J lost 8 bases, V lost 5 bases, and 5 bases had no gene match. The V gene's germline CDR1 is DFQATT and CDR2 SNEGSKA (reference sequence). The CDR3 DNA is TGCAGTGCTGGGGACAGCTCCGGCTACACCTTC. It specifies CSAGDSSGYTF.

CDR3 residues: CSAPDPGGDTQYF. CDR3 DNA: TGCAGTGCGCCAGATCCGGGGGGCGATACGCAGTATTTT. The J gene is TRBJ2-3, the V gene TRBV20-1, with a tentative D call TRBD2 (7 bases). The CDR3 has 13 amino acids. The V gene lost 6 bases and the J gene lost 6 bases, with 16 bases spanning the gap. Germline V CDR1 and CDR2: DFQATT, SNEGSKA (reference sequence).

This clonotype was detected many times. The chain uses TRBV5-4 and TRBJ1-2, with unresolved D. V was trimmed by 0 bases and J by 3 bases, leaving 12 bases between them. The CDR3 is made up of 15 amino acids. Germline V gene sequence: CDR1 SGHNT, CDR2 YYREEE (reference sequence). This CDR3 reads CASSLVGSSDYGYTF. The CDR3 bases are TGTGCCAGCAGCTTGGTTGGCAGTAGTGACTATGGCTACACCTTC.

This clonotype was detected ten times or more. The chain is built from TRBV4-2 and TRBJ2-7; D unresolved. Deletions cut 1 base from V and 2 bases from J, with 18 bases between. CDR1 and CDR2 (germline): LGHNA, YNFKEQ. The CDR3 is made up of 17 amino acids. Written as DNA, the CDR3 is TGTGCCAGCAGCCAAGGGGGTGTAGTCGGCGACGCCTACGAGCAGTACTTC. Its protein product is CASSQGGVVGDAYEQYF.

As regards this clonotype: Relative to the germline gene, one junction end is altered; a read error may explain this. The chain has TRBV6-1 and TRBJ1-1; no clear D. This CDR3 has 14 amino acids. Germline V lookup: CDR1 MNHNS, CDR2 SASEGT. Here the CDR3 reads CAGSEVSDITEAFF. For the CDR3, the DNA is TGTGCCGGCAGTGAAGTAAGTGACATCACTGAAGCTTTCTTT.

The rearrangement joins TRBV20-1 to TRBJ1-5, with 8 positions matching TRBD1. CDR1 DFQATT and CDR2 SNEGSKA come from the germline V gene (reference sequence). Trimming removed 3 bases from V and 4 bases from J; junction bases left unmatched: 17. The CDR3 consists of 18 residues. The CDR3: CSARSSGDSGTGNQPQHF. The CDR3 nucleotides are TGCAGTGCTAGGTCTAGCGGGGACTCCGGGACAGGAAATCAGCCCCAGCATTTT.

This chain connects TRBV20-1 to TRBJ2-1; 15 bases map to TRBD2. There are 17 residues in the CDR3. Germline-derived CDR1 and CDR2 are DFQATT and SNEGSKA (reference sequence). As DNA, the CDR3 is TGCAGCGTAGGAGGACTAGCGGGGGGGCCGTGGTACAATGAGCAGTTCTTC. Translating it yields CSVGGLAGGPWYNEQFF.